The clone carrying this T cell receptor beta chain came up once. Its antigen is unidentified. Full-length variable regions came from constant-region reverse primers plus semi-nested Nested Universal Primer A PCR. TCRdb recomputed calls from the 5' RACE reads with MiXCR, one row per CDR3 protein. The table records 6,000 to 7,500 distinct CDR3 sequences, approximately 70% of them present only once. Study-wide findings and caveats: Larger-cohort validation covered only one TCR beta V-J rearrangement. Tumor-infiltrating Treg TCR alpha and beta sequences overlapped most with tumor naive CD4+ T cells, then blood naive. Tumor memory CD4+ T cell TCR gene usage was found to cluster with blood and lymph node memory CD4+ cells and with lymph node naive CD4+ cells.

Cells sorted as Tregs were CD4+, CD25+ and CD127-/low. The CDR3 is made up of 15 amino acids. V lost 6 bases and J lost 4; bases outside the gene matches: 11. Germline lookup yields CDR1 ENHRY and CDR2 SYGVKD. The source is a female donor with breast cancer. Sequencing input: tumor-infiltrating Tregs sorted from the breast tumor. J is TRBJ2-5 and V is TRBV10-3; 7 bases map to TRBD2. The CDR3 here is CAIRSGLGGGETQYF. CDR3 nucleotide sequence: TGTGCCATCAGATCGGGACTTGGCGGGGGAGAGACCCAGTACTTC.